This TCR beta chain was sequenced in a study of blood T cell repertoires in COVID-19. Study-wide context: The analysed material was cDNA or gDNA that came from T cells, B-cell-depleted T cells, or PBMCs.

This CDR3 comprises 14 residues. The germline CDR1 and CDR2 sequences are SGHRS and YFSETQ. Losses at the gene ends were 0 bases for V and 4 bases for J; bases not matched to a gene: 3. Original methodology: The assay estimated nucleated cells by amplifying reference gene primers. Only in-frame clones appear in the TCRdb table, and some are missing; sequencing was by immunoSEQ multiplex PCR. V, J and clone size derive from that table, while D and trimming were established from the DNA sequence. This table holds fewer than 350,000 clones, roughly 90% found once. V is TRBV5-1 and J is TRBJ1-2; 7 bases agree with TRBD1. The sequenced sample was peripheral blood. This TCR derives from a woman aged 60-75 years with COVID-19, enrolled during active disease. Written as DNA, the CDR3 is TGCGCCAGCAGCTTGGGGGACAGCCTCTATGGCTACACCTTC. As protein: CASSLGDSLYGYTF.